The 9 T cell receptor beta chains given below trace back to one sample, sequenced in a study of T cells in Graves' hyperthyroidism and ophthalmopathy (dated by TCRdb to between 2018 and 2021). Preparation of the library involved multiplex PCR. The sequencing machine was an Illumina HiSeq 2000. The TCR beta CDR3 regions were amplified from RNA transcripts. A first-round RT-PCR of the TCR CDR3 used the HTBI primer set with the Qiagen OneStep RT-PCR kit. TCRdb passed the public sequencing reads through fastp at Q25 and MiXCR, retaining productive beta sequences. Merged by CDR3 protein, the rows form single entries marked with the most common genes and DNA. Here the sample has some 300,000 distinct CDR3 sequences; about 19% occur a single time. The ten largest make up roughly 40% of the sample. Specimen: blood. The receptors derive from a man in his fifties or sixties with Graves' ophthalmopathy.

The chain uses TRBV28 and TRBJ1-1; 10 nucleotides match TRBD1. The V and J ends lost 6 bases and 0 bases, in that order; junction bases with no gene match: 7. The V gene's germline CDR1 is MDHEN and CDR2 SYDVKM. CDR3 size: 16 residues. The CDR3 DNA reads TGTGCCAGCAGCCGGGACAGGGGATACATGAACACTGAAGCTTTCTTT. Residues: CASSRDRGYMNTEAFF.

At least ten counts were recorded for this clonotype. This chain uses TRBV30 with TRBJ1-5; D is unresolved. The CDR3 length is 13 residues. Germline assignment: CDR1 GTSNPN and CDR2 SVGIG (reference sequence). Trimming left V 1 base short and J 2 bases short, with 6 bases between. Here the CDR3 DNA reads TGTGCCTGGAGTGACCAGGGCAATCAGCCCCAGCATTTT. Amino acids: CAWSDQGNQPQHF.

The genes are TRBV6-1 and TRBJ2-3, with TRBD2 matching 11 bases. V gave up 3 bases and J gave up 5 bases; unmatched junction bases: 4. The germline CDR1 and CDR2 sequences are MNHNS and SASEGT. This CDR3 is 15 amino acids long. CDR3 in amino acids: CASSDFTSGRDTQYF. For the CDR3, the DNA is TGTGCCAGCAGTGATTTTACTAGCGGGAGAGATACGCAGTATTTT.

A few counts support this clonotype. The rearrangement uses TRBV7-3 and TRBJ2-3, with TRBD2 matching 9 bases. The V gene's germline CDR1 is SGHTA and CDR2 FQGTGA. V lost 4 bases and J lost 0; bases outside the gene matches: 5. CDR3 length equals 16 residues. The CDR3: CASSYRGGASTDTQYF. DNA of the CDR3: TGTGCCAGCAGCTATCGCGGGGGGGCCAGCACAGATACGCAGTATTTT.

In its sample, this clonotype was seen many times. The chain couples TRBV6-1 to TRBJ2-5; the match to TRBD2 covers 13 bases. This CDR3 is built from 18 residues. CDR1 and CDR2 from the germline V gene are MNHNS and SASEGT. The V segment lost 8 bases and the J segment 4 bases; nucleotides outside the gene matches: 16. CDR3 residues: CASFPPGLAGVVGETQYF. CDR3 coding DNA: TGTGCCAGCTTTCCCCCCGGACTAGCGGGAGTGGTGGGAGAGACCCAGTACTTC.

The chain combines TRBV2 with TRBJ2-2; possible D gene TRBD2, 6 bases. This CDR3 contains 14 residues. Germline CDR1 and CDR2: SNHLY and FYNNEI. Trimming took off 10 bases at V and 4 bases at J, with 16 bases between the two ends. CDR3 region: CATSRGGSTGELFF. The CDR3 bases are TGTGCCACTAGTCGCGGAGGGAGCACCGGGGAGCTGTTTTTT.

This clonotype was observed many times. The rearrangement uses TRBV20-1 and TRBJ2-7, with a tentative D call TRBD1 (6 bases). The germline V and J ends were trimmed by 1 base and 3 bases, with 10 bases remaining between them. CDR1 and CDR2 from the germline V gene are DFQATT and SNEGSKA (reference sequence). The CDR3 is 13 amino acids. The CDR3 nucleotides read TGCAGTGCTAGAGTACCAGGGGTCTACGAGCAGTACTTC. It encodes CSARVPGVYEQYF.

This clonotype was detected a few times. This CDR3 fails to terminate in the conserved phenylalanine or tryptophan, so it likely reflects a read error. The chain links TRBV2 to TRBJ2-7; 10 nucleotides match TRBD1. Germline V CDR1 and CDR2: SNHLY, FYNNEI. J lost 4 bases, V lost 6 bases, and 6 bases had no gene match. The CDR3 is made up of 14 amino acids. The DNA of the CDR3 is TGTGCCAGCAGACCGGACAGGGGGGGATACGAGCAGTACCTC. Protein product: CASRPDRGGYEQYL.

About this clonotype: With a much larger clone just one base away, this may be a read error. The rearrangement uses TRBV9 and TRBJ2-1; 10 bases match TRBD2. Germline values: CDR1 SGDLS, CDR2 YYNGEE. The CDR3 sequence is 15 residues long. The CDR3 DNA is TGTGCCAGCAGCGACGCAGCGGGAGGGCACAATGAGCAGTCCTTC. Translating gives CASSDAAGGHNEQSF.